These T cell receptor beta chains were read from a single sample in a study of blood T cell repertoires in COVID-19. Clones were read by immunoSEQ multiplex PCR, and TCRdb kept only the in-frame ones, dropping some. The sample comprises over 85,000 clones, less than 85% of which are singletons, and around 4% rests with the top ten. Sequenced material: peripheral blood. All receptors come from a woman of 80 years or more with acute or convalescent COVID-19. The CDR3 runs from the conserved cysteine through the conserved F or W. A D gene is named only where the DNA matches it firmly. Clone size appears in some rows only: once, few, many, or a class for an expanded clone.

TRBJ1-1,TRBD1,few,15,TRBV5-4,TGTGCCAGCAGCTCAGGACAGGGGAGGAACACTGAAGCTTTCTTT,CASSSGQGRNTEAFF
TRBJ2-7,-,-,12,TRBV5-1,TGCGCCAGCAGCGTTACTAGAGGCGAGCAGTACTTC,CASSVTRGEQYF
TRBJ2-3,TRBD2,-,14,TRBV5-1,TGCGCCAGCAGAGGGGGACTAGCTACAGATACGCAGTATTTT,CASRGGLATDTQYF
TRBJ1-5,-,-,14,TRBV6-2/TRBV6-3,TGTGCCAGCAGTTATTCGGGGGAAAATCAGCCCCAGCATTTT,CASSYSGENQPQHF
TRBJ2-3,-,few,13,TRBV10-3,TGTGCCATCAGTGTTCCAGACACAGATACGCAGTATTTT,CAISVPDTDTQYF
TRBJ1-5,-,-,13,TRBV11-2,TGTGCCAGCAGCTTAGAACGGTCCCAGCCCCAGCATTTT,CASSLERSQPQHF
TRBJ1-2,TRBD1,-,11,TRBV2,TGTGCCAGCACCTACGAGAGGGGGCGCACCTTC,CASTYERGRTF
TRBJ2-3,TRBD2,-,17,TRBV6-6,TGTGCCAGCAGTCCCGGGTCGGGACTAGCGGGAGGTGATACGCAGTATTTT,CASSPGSGLAGGDTQYF
TRBJ1-1,-,-,12,TRBV15,TGTGCCACCGGCCAGGGGAACACTGAAGCTTTCTTT,CATGQGNTEAFF
TRBJ1-6,TRBD1,-,17,TRBV27,TGTGCCAGCAGTTTATCGGGACAGGGGGCGAATAATTCACCCCTCCACTTT,CASSLSGQGANNSPLHF
TRBJ1-6,-,-,14,TRBV7-9,TGTGCCAGCAGCTTATCAGGGGCAATTTCACCCCTCCACTTT,CASSLSGAISPLHF
TRBJ2-1,TRBD2,-,14,TRBV5-4,TGTGCCAGCAGCTTGCGGGGGGGCGTGAATGAGCAGTTCTTC,CASSLRGGVNEQFF
TRBJ1-1,TRBD1,-,16,TRBV9,TGTGCCAGCAGCGTAGGGACAGGGGGGGACCACACTGAAGCTTTCTTT,CASSVGTGGDHTEAFF
TRBJ2-7,TRBD1,-,15,TRBV5-1,TGCGCCAGCAGCCCACCGGGACAGGGCTGGTACGAGCAGTACTTC,CASSPPGQGWYEQYF
TRBJ1-5,TRBD1,-,16,TRBV7-6,TGTGCCAGCAGCTTAGAGGAGGGAGACAGGGGTCAGCCCCAGCATTTT,CASSLEEGDRGQPQHF
TRBJ2-7,-,-,14,TRBV6-5,TGTGCCAGCAGTTACTCGGGGGGGCGGTACGAGCAGTACTTC,CASSYSGGRYEQYF
TRBJ1-6,-,-,14,TRBV7-9,TGTGCCAGCAGCTCACCGGGGGGGGATTCACCCCTCCACTTT,CASSSPGGDSPLHF
TRBJ1-2,-,-,13,TRBV5-1,TGCGCCAGCAGCTTGGAGGTAGGAGATGGCTACACCTTC,CASSLEVGDGYTF
TRBJ1-2,TRBD1,-,15,TRBV5-4,TGTGCCAGCAGCTTGGATGGGACAGGAGGAGAGGGCTACACCTTC,CASSLDGTGGEGYTF
TRBJ1-4,TRBD1,-,14,TRBV6-6,TGTGCCAGCAGACACAGGGGGCTTCCAGAAAAACTGTTTTTT,CASRHRGLPEKLFF
TRBJ1-5,TRBD1,few,15,TRBV10-3,TGTGCCATCAGCAAAGGGACAGGAGGGGGTCAGCCCCAGCATTTT,CAISKGTGGGQPQHF
TRBJ2-7,-,-,11,TRBV20-1,TGCAGTGCCCCTTTTATCTACGAGCAGTACTTC,CSAPFIYEQYF
TRBJ2-7,-,-,14,TRBV19,TGTGCCAGTAGTATCGTTTCAGGGAGGCACGAGCAGTACTTC,CASSIVSGRHEQYF
TRBJ2-2,TRBD2,-,16,TRBV10-3,TGTGCCATCAGCCGGTCTCTAGCGGTGAACACCGGGGAGCTGTTTTTT,CAISRSLAVNTGELFF
TRBJ2-6,TRBD1,-,16,TRBV18,TGTGCCAGCTCGCTGACAGGGGTTTCTGGGGCCAACGTCCTGACTTTC,CASSLTGVSGANVLTF
TRBJ2-1,TRBD1,-,15,TRBV7-2,TGTGCCAGCAGCTTACGGGGACAGTTTCACAATGAGCAGTTCTTC,CASSLRGQFHNEQFF
TRBJ1-5,-,-,16,TRBV5-1,TGCGCCAGCAGCTCCACAGACAGATTTAGCAATCAGCCCCAGCATTTT,CASSSTDRFSNQPQHF
TRBJ1-2,-,few,13,TRBV4-1,TGCGCCAGCAGCCCACAGGGAGAGGGAGGCTACACCTTC,CASSPQGEGGYTF
TRBJ1-5,-,-,17,TRBV19,TGTGCCAGTAGTATAGACCCCGCGGAGCTGGGCAATCAGCCCCAGCATTTT,CASSIDPAELGNQPQHF
TRBJ2-7,TRBD2,-,14,TRBV4-1,TGCGCCAGCAGCCGGGGTGCGGGAGGCTACGAGCAGTACTTC,CASSRGAGGYEQYF
TRBJ2-1,TRBD1,-,13,TRBV5-4,TGTGCCAGCACCGGGACAGGGGGCGATGAGCAGTTCTTC,CASTGTGGDEQFF
TRBJ2-3,-,-,13,TRBV15,TGTGCCACCAGCAGAGATTTAACAGATACGCAGTATTTT,CATSRDLTDTQYF
TRBJ2-7,TRBD1,once,15,TRBV6-2/TRBV6-3,TGTGCCAGCAGTCCACCGGGACAGGGAACCTACGAGCAGTACTTC,CASSPPGQGTYEQYF
TRBJ1-2,TRBD1,-,14,TRBV2,TGTGCCAGCAGTGATGGGCAGGGGGTGGATGGCTACACCTTC,CASSDGQGVDGYTF
TRBJ2-3,-,-,15,TRBV7-2,TGTGCCAGCAGCATAGTGGGGGGGGGCGCAGATACGCAGTATTTT,CASSIVGGGADTQYF
TRBJ2-5,-,few,13,TRBV7-2,TGTGCCAGCAGCTCGAGGGCGGGGGAGACCCAGTACTTC,CASSSRAGETQYF
TRBJ2-7,-,once,14,TRBV2,TGTGCCAGCAGCAAATGGGGGGTTTCCTACGAGCAGTACTTC,CASSKWGVSYEQYF
TRBJ1-6,-,-,16,TRBV27,TGTGCCAGCAGAGTACCAGGAAGCTCCTATAATTCACCCCTCCACTTT,CASRVPGSSYNSPLHF
TRBJ1-2,-,-,14,TRBV27,TGTGCCAGCAGTTTATCCAGGCCTAACTATGGCTACACCTTC,CASSLSRPNYGYTF
TRBJ2-3,TRBD2,-,15,TRBV3-1/TRBV3-2,TGTGCCAGCAGCCGAGCGGGAGGGAAGACAGATACGCAGTATTTT,CASSRAGGKTDTQYF
TRBJ1-1,TRBD1,-,15,TRBV29-1,TGCAGCGGGGCAGGAGCGACAGGGGGCCACACTGAAGCTTTCTTT,CSGAGATGGHTEAFF
TRBJ2-6,TRBD1,-,15,TRBV10-3,TGTGCCATCAGCCCAGACAGGGATGGGGCCAACGTCCTGACTTTC,CAISPDRDGANVLTF
TRBJ1-5,-,-,13,TRBV7-2,TGTGCCAGCAGCTCTAGGCGAGATCAGCCCCAGCATTTT,CASSSRRDQPQHF
TRBJ2-5,TRBD1,few,14,TRBV11-2,TGTGCCAGCAGCCGACAGGGGTCCAGAGAGACCCAGTACTTC,CASSRQGSRETQYF
TRBJ2-1,TRBD2,many,17,TRBV18,TGTGCCAGCTCACCACCAGGAACGGGGGGGTTCTACAATGAGCAGTTCTTC,CASSPPGTGGFYNEQFF
TRBJ1-5,-,-,12,TRBV30,TGTGCCTGGAGGCCTCAGGGTGGGCCCCAGCATTTT,CAWRPQGGPQHF
TRBJ2-7,-,-,12,TRBV6-5,TGTGCCAGCGGAGGACAGACCTACGAGCAGTACTTC,CASGGQTYEQYF
TRBJ2-3,TRBD2,-,16,TRBV5-1,TGCGCCAGCAGCGGGGCTAGCGGGAGGATCACAGATACGCAGTATTTT,CASSGASGRITDTQYF
TRBJ2-7,-,-,12,TRBV28,TGTGCCAGCAGTTACAGGGATTACGAGCAGTACTTC,CASSYRDYEQYF
TRBJ1-2,TRBD1,-,13,TRBV10-3,TGTGCCACCCATCAGGGGGATATTTATGGCTACACCTTC,CATHQGDIYGYTF
TRBJ1-2,-,few,14,TRBV7-2,TGTGCCAGCAGCCCGGGTCAGGGGAACTATGGCTACACCTTC,CASSPGQGNYGYTF
TRBJ2-1,-,-,17,TRBV7-9,TGTGCCAGCAGCTCGGCGGGCTTGGCAGTATCCTACAATGAGCAGTTCTTC,CASSSAGLAVSYNEQFF
TRBJ2-1,TRBD2,-,14,TRBV30,TGTGCCTGGAGTAAAGGGACTAGCGTCGATGAGCAGTTCTTC,CAWSKGTSVDEQFF
TRBJ2-7,-,once,15,TRBV4-3,TGCGCCAGCAGCCAAGGCATCCTAGGGAGTTACGAGCAGTACTTC,CASSQGILGSYEQYF